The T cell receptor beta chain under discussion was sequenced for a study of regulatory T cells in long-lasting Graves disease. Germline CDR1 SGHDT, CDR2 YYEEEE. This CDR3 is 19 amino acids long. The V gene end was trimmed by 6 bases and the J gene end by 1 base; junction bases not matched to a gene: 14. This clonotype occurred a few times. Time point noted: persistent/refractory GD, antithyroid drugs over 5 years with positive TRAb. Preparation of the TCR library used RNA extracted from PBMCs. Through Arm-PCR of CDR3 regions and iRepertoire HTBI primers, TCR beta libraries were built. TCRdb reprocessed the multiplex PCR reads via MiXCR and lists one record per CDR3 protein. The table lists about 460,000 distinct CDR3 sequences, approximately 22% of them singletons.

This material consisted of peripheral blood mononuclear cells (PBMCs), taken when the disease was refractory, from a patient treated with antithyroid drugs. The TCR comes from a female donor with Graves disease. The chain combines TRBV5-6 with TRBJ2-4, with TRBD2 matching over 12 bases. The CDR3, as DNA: TGTGCCAGCATCTATGGTGGACTAGCGGGATTGGGTGCCAAAAACATTCAGTACTTC. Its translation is CASIYGGLAGLGAKNIQYF.